Here is one T cell receptor (beta chain) with its context. Its specificity is not known. The germline CDR1 and CDR2 sequences are MNHEY and SMNVEV (reference sequence). Trimming took 4 bases from V and 7 from J, leaving 14 bases between them. CDR3 size: 13 residues. The data were taken from a study of T cells in pancreatic ductal adenocarcinoma. Study-level points and caveats: The resected cohort was biased toward the minority with early-stage disease. Unique clonotypes were 7.5 to 10-fold more numerous in blood than in tumor. Blood clonality (around 0.072) did not differ significantly from tumor (approximately 0.1).

No neoadjuvant therapy was given to the selected pancreatic ductal adenocarcinoma patients before their surgery. TCRdb keeps only in-frame clones here, not all; method: immunoSEQ multiplex PCR. The table lists about 11,000 clones, around 86% of them singletons, with less than 20% in the top ten. This TCR was sampled from a human donor with pancreatic ductal adenocarcinoma. The V call is TRBV27, the J call TRBJ2-7; possible D gene TRBD1, 7 bases. Sample: PBMCs. The CDR3 region has the DNA TGTGCCAGCAGTTGGCAGGGGGGTTGGGAGCAGTACTTC. It codes for CASSWQGGWEQYF.